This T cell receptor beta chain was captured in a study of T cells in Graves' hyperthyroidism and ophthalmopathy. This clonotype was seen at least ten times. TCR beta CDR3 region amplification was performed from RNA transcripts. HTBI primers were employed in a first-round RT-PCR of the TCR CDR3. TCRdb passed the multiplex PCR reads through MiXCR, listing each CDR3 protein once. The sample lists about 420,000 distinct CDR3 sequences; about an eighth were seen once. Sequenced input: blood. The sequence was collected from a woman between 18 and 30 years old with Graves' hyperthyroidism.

The CDR3 reads CASILSGRTDNEQFF. The CDR3 DNA reads as TGTGCCAGCATCCTTAGCGGGAGGACGGACAATGAGCAGTTCTTC. The chain carries TRBV12-3 or TRBV12-4 and TRBJ2-1; 10 nucleotides line up with TRBD2. After removal of 7 bases from V and 5 bases from J, the junction contained 8 bases not matched to a gene. CDR3 length equals 15 residues.